Below, one TCR beta chain is given with its context. Antigen unknown. Specified time point: 2015-2016 season, pre-vaccination. Sorted blood CD4 subsets were sequenced before and after adults received seasonal inactivated influenza vaccine. Cells are cTfh (non-naive CD4+CXCR5+PD-1+), split by ICOS and CD38 into double-positive or double-negative. CDR1 and CDR2 (germline): SGHAT, FQDESV (reference sequence). The junction had 10 bases not matched to a gene; V was cut back by 6 bases and J by 8 bases. The CDR3 contains 14 residues. The repertoire was sequenced with immunoSEQ multiplex PCR; TCRdb's copy has only in-frame clones and lacks some. The data show approximately 5,000 clones, over 65% seen once. The sample comes from a study of follicular helper T cells after annual influenza vaccination. Whole-study results and caveats: Recurrent ICOS+CD38+ cTfh clonotypes included tetramer and AIM influenza-specific ones.

The sequencing used CXCR5+ CD38- circulating T follicular helper cells from blood, collected on the day of influenza vaccination. Subset: circulating Tfh, non-naive CD4+CXCR5+PD-1+ (ICOS+CD38+ or ICOS-CD38-). The chain employs TRBV11-1 and TRBJ1-2; 9 bases align to TRBD1. The source is an adult who received the influenza vaccine. DNA for the CDR3: TGTGCCAGCAGTAGGGGACAGGGATCGGAAGGCTACACCTTC. Its translation is CASSRGQGSEGYTF.